The 17 T cell receptor beta chains below come from one sample, sequenced in a study of cytomegalovirus exposure and HLA in healthy donors. PCR involved 60 Vbeta and 13 Jbeta primers. Data came from immunoSEQ multiplex PCR; TCRdb stores just in-frame clones and leaves some out. Of 110,000 to 150,000 clones in the sample, 65% to 80% were seen once. Sequenced material: PBMCs. The receptors shown here come from a woman younger than 45 in good health and CMV-seronegative.

The chain links TRBV5-1 to TRBJ1-6; D call uncertain. Germline values: CDR1 SGHRS, CDR2 YFSETQ. The CDR3 runs to 15 residues. V lost 1 base and J lost 5, with 10 bases in between. DNA for the CDR3: TGCGCCAGCAGCTTGTCCGGTATCAATAATTCACCCCTCCACTTT. This encodes CASSLSGINNSPLHF. The entire variable domain, with the rest obtained from reference TRBV5-1 and TRBJ1-6, is as follows: KAGVTQTPRYLIKTRGQQVTLSCSPISGHRSVSWYQQTPGQGLQFLFEYFSETQRNKGNFPGRFSGRQFSNSRSEMNVSTLELGDSALYLCASSLSGINNSPLHFGNGTRLTVT.

The J gene is TRBJ2-1, the V gene TRBV7-3, with TRBD2 matching over 7 bases. V lost 5 bases, J lost 2 bases, and 12 bases stayed unmatched. The CDR3 is made up of 17 amino acids. Germline assignment: CDR1 SGHTA and CDR2 FQGTGA. The CDR3 nucleotides read TGTGCCAGCAGCCGCCTTGGAGGGGCGGGAGCCTACAATGAGCAGTTCTTC. It codes for CASSRLGGAGAYNEQFF. Together with reference TRBV7-3 and TRBJ2-1, the CDR3 gives the full variable domain: GAGVSQTPSNKVTEKGKYVELRCDPISGHTALYWYRQSLGQGPEFLIYFQGTGAADDSGLPNDRFFAVRPEGSVSTLKIQRTERGDSAVYLCASSRLGGAGAYNEQFFGPGTRLTVL.

This rearrangement joins TRBV19 to TRBJ1-2, with D possibly TRBD1 on 6 matching bases. CDR1 LNHDA and CDR2 SQIVND come from the germline V gene (reference sequence). V gave up 4 bases and J gave up 4 bases, with 7 bases separating them. The CDR3 length is 12 residues. The DNA of the CDR3 is TGTGCCAGTAGTAAGACAGGCTATGGCTACACCTTC. Its protein product is CASSKTGYGYTF.

The J gene is TRBJ1-2, the V gene TRBV19; 8 bases are shared with TRBD1. The CDR3 loop spans 15 amino acids. Germline V gene sequence: CDR1 LNHDA, CDR2 SQIVND (reference sequence). The V segment lost 5 bases and the J segment 3 bases; nucleotides outside the gene matches: 8. DNA for the CDR3: TGTGCCAGTAGTTCACCTCCGACAGGGGACTATGGCTACACCTTC. It encodes CASSSPPTGDYGYTF.

The chain links TRBV7-3 to TRBJ2-3; 8 nucleotides align to TRBD1. The CDR3 is made up of 16 amino acids. CDR1 is SGHTA and CDR2 is FQGTGA in the germline V gene. The V segment lost 4 bases and the J segment 2 bases; nucleotides outside the gene matches: 8. CDR3 sequence (DNA): TGTGCCAGCAGCTCCGGGGGACAGGTAGCCACAGATACGCAGTATTTT. Protein product: CASSSGGQVATDTQYF.

This clone was counted a few times. V usage is TRBV9 and J usage is TRBJ2-3; 9 nucleotides align to TRBD2. J lost 5 bases, V lost 3 bases, and 7 bases had no gene match. The CDR3 extends over 15 amino acids. Germline V gene lookup returns CDR1 SGDLS and CDR2 YYNGEE. CDR3 residues: CASSDLAGTLDTQYF. For the CDR3, the DNA is TGTGCCAGCAGCGATCTAGCGGGGACTTTAGATACGCAGTATTTT.

V is TRBV5-1 and J is TRBJ1-1, with 10 bases fitting TRBD1. This CDR3 comprises 16 residues. Germline loops: CDR1 SGHRS, CDR2 YFSETQ. V gave up 5 bases and J gave up 4 bases; unmatched junction bases: 11. The CDR3 DNA follows: TGCGCCAGCAGACCCGGACAGGGGGAAATCGGCACTGAAGCTTTCTTT. Amino acids: CASRPGQGEIGTEAFF.

This clone was detected once. The CDR3 coding sequence is TGTGCCAGCAGTTTGGATCTTGGTAGCGGGGTCTACGAGCAGTACTTC. Encoded protein: CASSLDLGSGVYEQYF. The chain has TRBV27 and TRBJ2-7; 8 bases agree with TRBD2. V dropped 3 bases and J dropped 3; count of bases not matched to a gene: 10. The germline V gene has CDR1 MNHEY and CDR2 SMNVEV (reference sequence). The CDR3 has 16 amino acids.

This clone was observed a handful of times. The V and J genes are TRBV11-2 and TRBJ2-5; weak D call: TRBD2 (5 bases). The CDR3 length is 15 residues. Trimming left V 1 base short and J 3 bases short, with 12 bases between. The germline CDR1 and CDR2 sequences are SGHAT and FQNNGV. This CDR3 reads CASSLGRSLKETQYF. The DNA for the CDR3 is TGTGCCAGCAGCTTAGGGAGGAGCTTAAAAGAGACCCAGTACTTC.

J is TRBJ2-7 and V is TRBV28; maybe TRBD1 (6 bases). V shed 4 bases and J shed 4 bases, with 14 bases lying between them. CDR1 MDHEN and CDR2 SYDVKM come from the germline V gene. The CDR3 length is 14 residues. The chain's CDR3 is CASSSLGRGYEQYF. For the CDR3, the DNA is TGTGCCAGCAGTTCTTTAGGCAGGGGATACGAGCAGTACTTC.

This rearrangement joins TRBV5-1 to TRBJ2-5; TRBD2 is a possible D gene (6 bases). The germline V gene has CDR1 SGHRS and CDR2 YFSETQ. V was clipped by 5 bases and J by 5 bases, with 16 bases between them. The CDR3 has 14 residues. The CDR3 region is CASRIGGEAETQYF. For the CDR3, the DNA is TGCGCCAGCAGAATCGGGGGAGAAGCGGAGACCCAGTACTTC.

The chain links TRBV19 to TRBJ2-7, with D possibly matching TRBD2 (5 bases). Trimming removed 4 bases at V and 2 bases at J, with 12 bases between. CDR1 is LNHDA, CDR2 SQIVND, per germline (reference sequence). The CDR3 length is 14 residues. The CDR3 region is CASSSGYQTYEQYF. CDR3 bases: TGTGCCAGTAGTAGCGGGTACCAGACCTACGAGCAGTACTTC.

V usage is TRBV7-9 and J usage is TRBJ1-4; D not certain. Germline-derived CDR1 and CDR2 are SEHNR and FQNEAQ (reference sequence). The CDR3 has 14 amino acids. Trimming shortened V by 4 bases and J by 10 bases, and 16 bases separated the two germline ends. The CDR3 loop reads CASSSPGPATKLFF. The CDR3 DNA is TGTGCCAGCAGCTCACCTGGGCCGGCCACAAAACTGTTTTTT.

The rearrangement joins TRBV11-2 to TRBJ1-4; D unclear. This CDR3 comprises 15 residues. The V and J ends lost 4 bases and 8 bases respectively, with 17 bases between them. The germline CDR1 and CDR2 sequences are SGHAT and FQNNGV. The CDR3 nucleotides are TGTGCCAGCAGCTCAGACTATTTGCTTTCGGAAAAACTGTTTTTT. This encodes CASSSDYLLSEKLFF.

This clone was counted only a few times. This sequence joins TRBV27 and TRBJ1-4, with TRBD1 identical over 10 bases. V lost 7 bases, J lost 4 bases, and 9 bases stayed unmatched. Per germline, CDR1 MNHEY and CDR2 SMNVEV (reference sequence). This CDR3 is 16 amino acids long. Here the CDR3 reads CASKTGTGENNEKLFF. The DNA for the CDR3 is TGTGCCAGCAAGACCGGGACAGGGGAGAATAATGAAAAACTGTTTTTT.

This clone has just a few counts. The rearrangement uses TRBV9 and TRBJ2-1; TRBD2 agrees at 9 bases. Germline CDR1 reads SGDLS; CDR2 reads YYNGEE. CDR3 length: 15 residues. J was trimmed by 13 bases and V by 0 bases; bases with no gene match: 11. In DNA form, the CDR3 reads TGTGCCAGCAGCGTAGTAGCGGGAGCCTCCTATCCACAGTTCTTC. This codes for CASSVVAGASYPQFF.

This rearrangement joins TRBV28 to TRBJ1-2; TRBD1 matches 8 bases. Looked up from germline, CDR1 is MDHEN and CDR2 is SYDVKM. The J segment lost 4 bases and the V segment lost 5 bases, leaving 9 bases of the junction unmatched. The CDR3 length is 15 residues. CDR3 sequence (DNA): TGTGCCAGCAGTCTCCCATCCGGGACAGGCTATGGCTACACCTTC. Amino acids: CASSLPSGTGYGYTF.